This T cell receptor beta chain derives from a study of blood T cells in healthy people across ages. Germline V gives CDR1 SGHTA, CDR2 FQGNSA. Trimming stripped 5 bases from V and 4 bases from J, with 12 bases between. This CDR3 comprises 14 residues. Primers used in a second PCR of roughly 6 to 11 cycles were a sample-barcoded 5' primer and a J-beta primer mix. TCRdb processed the 5' RACE reads anew with MiXCR; each CDR3 protein has one entry. The table records some 1.5 million distinct CDR3 sequences, 40% to 45% of them present only once. Each donor's blood draw was 8.5 to 10 milliliters of peripheral blood.

What was sequenced was blood. This rearrangement joins TRBV7-2 to TRBJ1-5; D unclear. The sequence was collected from a woman aged 18-29 years in good health. The CDR3 DNA sequence: TGTGCCAGCAGCCCGGACCGTTGGAATCAGCCCCAGCATTTT. It codes for CASSPDRWNQPQHF.